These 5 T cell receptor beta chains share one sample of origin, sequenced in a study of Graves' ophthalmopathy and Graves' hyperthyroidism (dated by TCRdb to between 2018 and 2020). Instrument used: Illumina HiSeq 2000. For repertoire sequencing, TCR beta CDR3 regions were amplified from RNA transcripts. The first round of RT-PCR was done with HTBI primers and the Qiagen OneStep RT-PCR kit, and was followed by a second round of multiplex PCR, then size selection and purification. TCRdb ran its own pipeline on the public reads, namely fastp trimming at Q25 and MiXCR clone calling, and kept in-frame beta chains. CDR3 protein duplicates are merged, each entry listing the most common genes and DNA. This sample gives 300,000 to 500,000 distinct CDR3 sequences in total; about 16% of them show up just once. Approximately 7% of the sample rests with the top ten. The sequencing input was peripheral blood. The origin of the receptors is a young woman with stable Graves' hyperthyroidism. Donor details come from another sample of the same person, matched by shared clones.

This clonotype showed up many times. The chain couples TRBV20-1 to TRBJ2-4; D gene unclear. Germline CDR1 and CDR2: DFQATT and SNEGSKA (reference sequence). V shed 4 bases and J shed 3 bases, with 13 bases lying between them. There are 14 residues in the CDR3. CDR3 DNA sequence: TGCAGTGCTAATTCCCCAGGACGCAAAAACATTCAGTACTTC. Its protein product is CSANSPGRKNIQYF.

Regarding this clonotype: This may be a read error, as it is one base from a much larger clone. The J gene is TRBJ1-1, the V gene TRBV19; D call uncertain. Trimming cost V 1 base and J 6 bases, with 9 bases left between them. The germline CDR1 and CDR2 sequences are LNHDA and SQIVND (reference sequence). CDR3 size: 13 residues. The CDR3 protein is CASSIGGRSEAFF. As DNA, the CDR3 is TGTGCCAGTAGTATAGGAGGGAGGTCTGAAGCTTTCTTT.

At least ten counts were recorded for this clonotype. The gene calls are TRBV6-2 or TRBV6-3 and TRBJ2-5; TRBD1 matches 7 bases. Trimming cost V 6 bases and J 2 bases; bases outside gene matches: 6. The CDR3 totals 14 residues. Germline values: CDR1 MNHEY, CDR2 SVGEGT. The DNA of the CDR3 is TGTGCCAGCAGAGTATGGGGACAGCAAGAGACCCAGTACTTC. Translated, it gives CASRVWGQQETQYF.

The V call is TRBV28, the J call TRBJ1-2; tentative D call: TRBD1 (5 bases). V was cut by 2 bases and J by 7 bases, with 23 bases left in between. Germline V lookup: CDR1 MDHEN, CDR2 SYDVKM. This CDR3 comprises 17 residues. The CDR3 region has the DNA TGTGCCAGCAGTTTAAACCCCCCCAGGGAAGAGCCCTCTGGCTACACCTTC. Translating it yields CASSLNPPREEPSGYTF.

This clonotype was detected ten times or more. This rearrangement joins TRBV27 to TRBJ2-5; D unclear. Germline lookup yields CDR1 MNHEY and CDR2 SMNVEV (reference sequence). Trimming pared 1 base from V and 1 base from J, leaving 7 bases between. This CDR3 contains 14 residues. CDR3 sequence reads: CASSLYDSQETQYF. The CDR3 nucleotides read TGTGCCAGCAGTTTATACGATTCCCAAGAGACCCAGTACTTC.